This TCR beta chain was documented in a study of vaccination and CD4 T cells after COVID-19. Treatment specified: roughly ten-day PBMC culture with coronavirus spike peptide pools or control peptides (ViraFEST assay). This clonotype was observed once. Its antigen is not identified. The CDR3 totals 19 residues. Germline CDR1 and CDR2: MNHEY and SVGEGT. The V segment lost 6 bases and the J segment 0 bases; nucleotides outside the gene matches: 11. The Oncomine TCR Beta short-read assay generated sequence data from the DNA of cultured CD4+ T cells. TCRdb analysed the PCR reads with MiXCR anew, one entry per CDR3 protein. The sample records about 8,000 distinct CDR3 sequences, about 46% being singletons.

This TCR came from a human donor who had recovered from COVID-19. V usage is TRBV6-2 or TRBV6-3 and J usage is TRBJ2-1; 13 bases match TRBD2. The source material was CD4+ T cells from blood, cultured in vitro. CDR3: CASSAAGLAGLSSYNEQFF. Written as DNA, the CDR3 is TGTGCCAGCAGCGCAGCGGGACTAGCGGGATTAAGCTCCTACAATGAGCAGTTCTTC.